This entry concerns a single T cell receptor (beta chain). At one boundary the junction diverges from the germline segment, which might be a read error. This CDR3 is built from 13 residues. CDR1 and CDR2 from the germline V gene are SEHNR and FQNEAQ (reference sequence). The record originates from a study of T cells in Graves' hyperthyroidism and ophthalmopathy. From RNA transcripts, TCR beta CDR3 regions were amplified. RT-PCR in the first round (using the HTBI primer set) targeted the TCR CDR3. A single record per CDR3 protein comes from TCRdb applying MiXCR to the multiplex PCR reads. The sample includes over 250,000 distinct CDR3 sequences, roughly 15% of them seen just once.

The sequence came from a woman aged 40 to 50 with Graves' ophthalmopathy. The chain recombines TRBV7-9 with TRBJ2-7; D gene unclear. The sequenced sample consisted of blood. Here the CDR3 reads CANSPEVDYEQYF. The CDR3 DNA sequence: TGTGCCAACAGCCCAGAAGTGGACTACGAGCAGTACTTC.